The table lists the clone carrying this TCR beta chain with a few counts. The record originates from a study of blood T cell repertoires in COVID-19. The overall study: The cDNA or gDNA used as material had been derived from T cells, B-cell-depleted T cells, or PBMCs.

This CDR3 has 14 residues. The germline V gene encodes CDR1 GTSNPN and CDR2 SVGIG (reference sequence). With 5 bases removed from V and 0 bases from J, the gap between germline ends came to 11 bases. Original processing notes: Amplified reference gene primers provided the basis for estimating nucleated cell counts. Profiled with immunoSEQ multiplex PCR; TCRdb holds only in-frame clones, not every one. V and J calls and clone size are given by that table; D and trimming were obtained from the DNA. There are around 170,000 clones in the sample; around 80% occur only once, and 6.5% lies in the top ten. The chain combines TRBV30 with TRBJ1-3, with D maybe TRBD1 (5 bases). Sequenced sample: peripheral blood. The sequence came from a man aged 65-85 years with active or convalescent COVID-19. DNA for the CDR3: TGTGCCTGGTCTACAGGATCCTCTGGAAACACCATATATTTT. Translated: CAWSTGSSGNTIYF.